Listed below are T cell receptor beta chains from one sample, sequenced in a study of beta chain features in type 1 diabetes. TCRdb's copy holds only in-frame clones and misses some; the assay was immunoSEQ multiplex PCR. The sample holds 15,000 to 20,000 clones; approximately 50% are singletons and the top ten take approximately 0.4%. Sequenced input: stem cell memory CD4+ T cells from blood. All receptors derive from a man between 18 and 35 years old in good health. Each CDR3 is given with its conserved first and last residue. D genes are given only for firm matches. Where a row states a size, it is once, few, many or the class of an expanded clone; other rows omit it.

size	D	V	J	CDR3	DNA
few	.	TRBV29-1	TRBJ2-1	CSVEETRLAHEQFF	TGCAGCGTTGAAGAGACTAGGCTTGCCCATGAGCAGTTCTTC
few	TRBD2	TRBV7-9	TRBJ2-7	CASSFSGRAVNEQYF	TGTGCCAGCAGCTTTAGCGGGAGGGCTGTGAACGAGCAGTACTTC
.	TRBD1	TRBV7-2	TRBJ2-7	CASSPRQGPYEQYF	TGTGCCAGCAGCCCCCGACAGGGTCCCTACGAGCAGTACTTC
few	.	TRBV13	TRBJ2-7	CASSLLRDKIYEQYF	TGTGCCAGCAGCTTACTCCGGGACAAGATCTACGAGCAGTACTTC
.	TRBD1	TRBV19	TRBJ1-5	CASSQDRGDNQPQHF	TGTGCCAGTAGCCAGGACAGGGGGGATAATCAGCCCCAGCATTTT
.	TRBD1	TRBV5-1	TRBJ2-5	CASRGTGETQYF	TGCGCCAGCAGAGGGACAGGCGAGACCCAGTACTTC
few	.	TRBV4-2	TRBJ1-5	CASSLQEDGSQPQHF	TGTGCCAGCAGCCTCCAAGAGGATGGGAGTCAGCCCCAGCATTTT
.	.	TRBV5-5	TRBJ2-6	CASSSTPNSGANVLTF	TGTGCCAGCAGCTCTACTCCAAACTCTGGGGCCAACGTCCTGACTTTC
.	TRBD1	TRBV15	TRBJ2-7	CATGQGSYEQYF	TGTGCCACAGGACAGGGTAGCTACGAGCAGTACTTC
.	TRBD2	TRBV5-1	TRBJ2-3	CASSLRGGDRADTQYF	TGCGCCAGCAGCTTGCGCGGGGGAGATCGCGCAGATACGCAGTATTTT
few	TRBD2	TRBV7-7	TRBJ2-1	CASSPGGGWDNEQFF	TGTGCTAGCAGCCCCGGGGGGGGTTGGGACAATGAGCAGTTCTTC
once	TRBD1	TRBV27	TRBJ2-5	CASSLWGQGVRYF	TGTGCCAGCAGTTTATGGGGACAGGGGGTGCGGTACTTC
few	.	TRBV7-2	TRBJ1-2	CASSLNWGPNYGYTF	TGTGCCAGCAGCTTAAATTGGGGGCCTAACTATGGCTACACCTTC
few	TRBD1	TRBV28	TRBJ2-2	CASSLWGAGTGAGELFF	TGTGCCAGCAGTTTATGGGGGGCCGGGACAGGGGCCGGGGAGCTGTTTTTT
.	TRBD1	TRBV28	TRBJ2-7	CASSSGDRGEQYF	TGTGCCAGCAGTTCCGGTGACAGGGGCGAGCAGTACTTC
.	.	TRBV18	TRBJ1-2	CASSPGRTGLFGYGYTF	TGTGCCAGCTCACCAGGGAGGACCGGGTTGTTTGGTTATGGCTACACCTTC
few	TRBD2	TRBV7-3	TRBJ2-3	CASSFGLAGGTDTQYF	TGTGCCAGCAGCTTCGGACTAGCGGGGGGCACAGATACGCAGTATTTT
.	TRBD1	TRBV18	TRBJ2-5	CASSGQGGETQYF	TGTGCCAGCTCCGGACAGGGAGGCGAGACCCAGTACTTC
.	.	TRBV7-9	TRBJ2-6	CASEPGNLGANVLTF	TGTGCCAGCGAACCAGGGAACCTTGGGGCCAACGTCCTGACTTTC
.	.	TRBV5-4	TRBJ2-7	CASSFSTGYEQYF	TGTGCCAGCAGCTTTTCTACCGGGTACGAGCAGTACTTC
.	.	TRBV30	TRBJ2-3	CAWTQGFRSDTQYF	TGTGCCTGGACTCAGGGATTTCGTTCAGATACGCAGTATTTT
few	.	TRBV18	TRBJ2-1	CASSPLVRNNEQFF	TGTGCCAGCTCACCCCTGGTGCGAAACAATGAGCAGTTCTTC
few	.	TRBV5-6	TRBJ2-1	CASSLVAVLLNEQFF	TGTGCCAGCAGCTTGGTTGCAGTTTTATTGAATGAGCAGTTCTTC
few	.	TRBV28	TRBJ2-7	CASSLDRTGEQYF	TGTGCCAGCAGTTTGGACAGAACGGGAGAGCAGTACTTC
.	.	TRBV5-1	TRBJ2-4	CASSLGENIQYF	TGCGCCAGCAGCTTGGGAGAAAACATTCAGTACTTC
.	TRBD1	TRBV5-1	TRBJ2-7	CASRGTGGSYEQYF	TGCGCCAGCAGGGGAACAGGGGGCAGCTACGAGCAGTACTTC
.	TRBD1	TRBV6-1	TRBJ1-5	CASSERQGPNQPQHF	TGTGCCAGCAGTGAGAGACAGGGTCCCAATCAGCCCCAGCATTTT
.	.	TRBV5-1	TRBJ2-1	CASSPRPPSKSDNEQFF	TGCGCCAGCAGCCCCCGCCCCCCGAGCAAAAGTGACAATGAGCAGTTCTTC
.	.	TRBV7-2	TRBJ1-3	CASSLLGFRSGNTIYF	TGTGCCAGCAGCTTACTTGGGTTCAGGTCTGGAAACACCATATATTTT
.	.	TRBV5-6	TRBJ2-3	CASSLGGGVTDTQYF	TGTGCCAGCAGCTTGGGGGGGGGCGTGACAGATACGCAGTATTTT
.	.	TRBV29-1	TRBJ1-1	CSVGTPGHQNTEAFF	TGCAGCGTTGGAACTCCGGGACATCAAAACACTGAAGCTTTCTTT
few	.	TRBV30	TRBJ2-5	CAWSVQGAETQYF	TGTGCCTGGAGTGTACAGGGAGCCGAGACCCAGTACTTC
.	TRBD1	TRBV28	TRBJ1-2	CASRSTGGGGYTF	TGTGCCAGCAGATCGACAGGGGGCGGCGGCTACACCTTC
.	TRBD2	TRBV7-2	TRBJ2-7	CASSHRTSRDYEQYF	TGTGCCAGCAGCCATCGGACTAGCCGAGACTACGAGCAGTACTTC
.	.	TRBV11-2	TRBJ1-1	CASSLFRWQGNRATEAFF	TGTGCCAGCAGCTTATTCAGGTGGCAGGGGAATCGGGCCACTGAAGCTTTCTTT
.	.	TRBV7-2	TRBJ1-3	CASSGHFAGASGNTIYF	TGTGCCAGCAGCGGACATTTTGCAGGGGCCTCTGGAAACACCATATATTTT
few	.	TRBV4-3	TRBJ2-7	CASSQVIGGAYEQYF	TGCGCCAGCAGCCAAGTAATCGGGGGAGCCTACGAGCAGTACTTC
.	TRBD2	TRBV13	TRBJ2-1	CASSLVRLAGGPSKDEQFF	TGTGCCAGCAGCTTAGTTCGGCTAGCGGGAGGGCCCTCAAAGGATGAGCAGTTCTTC
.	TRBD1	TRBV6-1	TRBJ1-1	CASSQTGGLGAFF	TGTGCCAGCAGTCAAACAGGGGGCTTAGGAGCTTTCTTT
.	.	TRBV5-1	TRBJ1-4	CASSPEGRREKLFF	TGCGCCAGCAGCCCGGAAGGGAGACGGGAAAAACTGTTTTTT
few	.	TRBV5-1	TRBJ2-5	CASSFGVGGETQYF	TGCGCCAGCAGTTTTGGAGTAGGGGGAGAGACCCAGTACTTC
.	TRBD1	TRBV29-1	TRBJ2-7	CSVGTGGDFEQYF	TGCAGCGTTGGGACAGGGGGGGATTTCGAGCAGTACTTC
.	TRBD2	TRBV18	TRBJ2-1	CASSPLAGGYNEQFF	TGTGCCAGCTCCCCTCTAGCGGGGGGCTACAATGAGCAGTTCTTC
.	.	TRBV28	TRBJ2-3	CASSLGQRTQYF	TGTGCCAGCAGTTTAGGTCAGCGTACGCAGTATTTT
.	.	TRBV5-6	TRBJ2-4	CASSSGTDPSCF	TGTGCCAGCAGCTCGGGAACAGACCCTTCTTGTTTC
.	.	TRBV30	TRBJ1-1	CAWSPGHMNTEAFF	TGTGCCTGGAGCCCGGGACACATGAACACTGAAGCTTTCTTT
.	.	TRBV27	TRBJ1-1	CASSLLQANTEAFF	TGTGCCAGCAGTTTATTACAGGCGAACACTGAAGCTTTCTTT
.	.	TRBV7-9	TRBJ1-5	CASSLTGAYSNQPQHF	TGTGCCAGCAGCTTGACAGGAGCGTATAGCAATCAGCCCCAGCATTTT
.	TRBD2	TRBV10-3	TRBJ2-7	CAASSGKASSYEQYF	TGTGCCGCCTCGAGCGGGAAAGCAAGCAGCTACGAGCAGTACTTC
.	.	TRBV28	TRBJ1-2	CASTVFGYGYTF	TGTGCCAGCACGGTCTTTGGCTATGGCTACACCTTC
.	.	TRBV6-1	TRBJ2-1	CASSENLLAPNNEQFF	TGTGCCAGCAGTGAAAACTTGCTAGCGCCGAACAATGAGCAGTTCTTC
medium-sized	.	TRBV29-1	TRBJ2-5	CSGSRGNVQYF	TGCAGCGGCTCTAGGGGGAACGTCCAGTACTTC
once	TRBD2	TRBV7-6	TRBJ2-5	CASSSPTASSGRDQETQYF	TGTGCCAGCAGCTCCCCCACGGCTTCTAGCGGGAGAGACCAAGAGACCCAGTACTTC
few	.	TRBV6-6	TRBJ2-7	CASSYLEDYEQYF	TGTGCCAGCAGTTACTTAGAAGACTACGAGCAGTACTTC
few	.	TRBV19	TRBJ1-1	CASSARWNTEAFF	TGTGCCAGTAGTGCCAGGTGGAACACTGAAGCTTTCTTT
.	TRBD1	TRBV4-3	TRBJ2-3	CASSRGQGTDTQYF	TGCGCCAGCAGCCGTGGACAGGGCACAGATACGCAGTATTTT
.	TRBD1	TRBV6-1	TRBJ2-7	CASTGTVNSRQYF	TGTGCCAGCACCGGGACAGTCAACTCAAGGCAGTACTTC
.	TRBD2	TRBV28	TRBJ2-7	CASSSGLAGAYEQYF	TGTGCCAGCAGCTCGGGGCTAGCGGGAGCGTACGAGCAGTACTTC
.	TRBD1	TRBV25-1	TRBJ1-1	CASRSTGEWTEAFF	TGTGCCAGCAGGTCAACAGGGGAATGGACTGAAGCTTTCTTT